These T cell receptor beta chains were read from a single sample in a study of blood T cells in healthy people across ages. From the 5' RACE reads, TCRdb called clonotypes with MiXCR, one entry per CDR3 protein. This sample has around 800,000 distinct CDR3 sequences, with about 53% found just once. The sequenced material came from blood. These receptors came from a man aged 80 or over in good health. The CDR3 runs from the conserved cysteine through the conserved F or W. Each record gives: clone size, D gene, J gene, V gene, CDR3 protein, CDR3 DNA. A D gene is named only where the DNA matches it firmly. A row's size may be missing; if present it is once, few, many or a size class.

NA TRBD1 TRBJ1-5 TRBV2 CASTEGAGSNQPQHF TGTGCCAGCACGGAGGGGGCGGGTAGCAATCAGCCCCAGCATTTT
NA TRBD1 TRBJ1-6 TRBV11-2 CASSLAQGQGSPLHF TGTGCCAGCAGCTTAGCACAGGGGCAGGGTTCACCCCTCCACTTT
NA TRBD1 TRBJ2-5 TRBV29-1 CSAWDRGGETQYF TGCAGCGCTTGGGACAGGGGAGGGGAGACCCAGTACTTC
NA NA TRBJ1-2 TRBV28 CASGRGGGCTF TGTGCCAGCGGGCGTGGGGGTGGCTGCACCTTC
NA TRBD2 TRBJ2-5 TRBV14 CASSDIRLAGVGETQYF TGTGCCAGCAGCGATATCCGGCTAGCGGGAGTGGGGGAGACCCAGTACTTC
NA NA TRBJ2-7 TRBV6-5 CASSYGTRPLYEQYF TGTGCCAGCAGTTATGGGACTCGCCCCCTCTACGAGCAGTACTTC
NA TRBD2 TRBJ2-7 TRBV9 CASSDRGTATSENNEQYF TGTGCCAGCAGCGATAGGGGGACCGCGACTAGCGAGAACAATGAGCAGTACTTC
once NA TRBJ2-7 TRBV9 CASSRQPASMSCEQYF TGTGCCAGCAGCAGACAGCCAGCGTCGATGTCCTGCGAGCAGTACTTC
NA NA TRBJ2-1 TRBV5-1 CASRGDGTFGNEQFF TGCGCCAGCAGGGGTGACGGGACTTTTGGCAATGAGCAGTTCTTC
NA NA TRBJ2-7 TRBV15 CATSRDDINLREQYF TGTGCCACCAGCAGAGATGACATAAATTTACGGGAGCAGTACTTC
few NA TRBJ2-4 TRBV29-1 CSGAVGNIQYF TGCAGCGGGGCAGTAGGAAACATTCAGTACTTC
few NA TRBJ2-4 TRBV6-5 CASAPSDAKNIQYF TGTGCCAGTGCCCCCTCGGATGCCAAAAACATTCAGTACTTC
NA TRBD1 TRBJ2-7 TRBV7-2 CASSSRDRGAYEQYF TGTGCCAGCAGCTCCCGGGACAGGGGTGCCTACGAGCAGTACTTC
NA TRBD2 TRBJ2-1 TRBV2 CASRGAGGTSGRDNEQFF TGTGCCAGCAGAGGGGCAGGGGGGACTAGCGGGAGAGACAATGAGCAGTTCTTC
NA NA TRBJ1-5 TRBV5-1 CASSKDPFGQPQHF TGCGCCAGCAGCAAGGACCCTTTTGGACAGCCCCAGCATTTT
NA NA TRBJ1-2 TRBV10-3 CAISVAGGNYGYTF TGTGCCATCAGTGTGGCTGGAGGAAACTATGGCTACACCTTC
few NA TRBJ1-2 TRBV5-1 CASSRKDMRGVRKDGYTF TGCGCCAGCAGCAGAAAGGACATGCGGGGAGTTAGAAAAGATGGCTACACCTTC
few NA TRBJ2-6 TRBV7-9 CASTRSSGANVLTF TGTGCCAGCACCCGGAGCTCTGGGGCCAACGTCCTGACTTTC
once TRBD1 TRBJ2-2 TRBV29-1 CSVPSVTGGSGELFF TGCAGCGTTCCCTCCGTCACAGGGGGATCAGGGGAGCTGTTTTTT
few NA TRBJ1-4 TRBV29-1 CSVESGITNEKLFF TGCAGCGTTGAATCCGGGATTACTAATGAAAAACTGTTTTTT
few TRBD1 TRBJ1-2 TRBV27 CASSLRDRGAYGYTF TGTGCCAGCAGTCTCCGGGACAGGGGTGCATATGGCTACACCTTC
NA NA TRBJ1-1 TRBV9 CASSGPGAGRTEAFF TGTGCCAGCAGCGGGCCCGGGGCCGGGAGGACTGAAGCTTTCTTT
NA TRBD2 TRBJ2-5 TRBV6-2/TRBV6-3 CASRTTSGRSQYF TGTGCCAGCAGAACGACTAGCGGGAGATCTCAGTACTTC
NA TRBD2 TRBJ2-1 TRBV10-3 CAISESRASGSLGHNEQFF TGTGCCATCAGTGAGTCGCGAGCTAGCGGGAGTCTTGGACACAATGAGCAGTTCTTC
few NA TRBJ2-7 TRBV27 CASSFGRGDYEQYF TGTGCCAGCAGTTTCGGTAGGGGGGACTACGAGCAGTACTTC
NA NA TRBJ2-2 TRBV29-1 CSVRPDTGGLFF TGCAGCGTTAGGCCAGACACCGGGGGGCTGTTTTTT
NA TRBD2 TRBJ2-3 TRBV20-1 CSARVPLVGGYPDTQYF TGCAGTGCTAGAGTCCCTCTTGTGGGAGGGTACCCAGATACGCAGTATTTT
few NA TRBJ1-2 TRBV6-5 CASSPYLQAYGYTF TGTGCCAGCAGTCCATACCTACAGGCCTATGGCTACACCTTC
once NA TRBJ1-5 TRBV2 CASGLGGSGNQPQHF TGTGCCAGCGGCCTCGGGGGTAGCGGCAATCAGCCCCAGCATTTT
NA TRBD2 TRBJ2-4 TRBV4-2 CASSRSSGSPRDIQYF TGTGCCAGCAGCCGAAGTAGCGGGAGCCCCCGGGACATTCAGTACTTC
NA TRBD1 TRBJ2-1 TRBV5-1 CASSLVGTGVGNEQFF TGCGCCAGCAGCTTGGTTGGGACAGGGGTCGGCAATGAGCAGTTCTTC
NA NA TRBJ2-3 TRBV5-6 CASSSTLGRYAYF TGTGCCAGCAGCAGCACCCTAGGGAGATACGCGTATTTT
NA TRBD2 TRBJ2-1 TRBV3-1 CASSQGGAGGPYNEQFF TGTGCCAGCAGCCAAGGTGGGGCGGGAGGGCCCTACAATGAGCAGTTCTTC
few TRBD1 TRBJ2-6 TRBV28 CASSLSPQTGYGSGANVLTF TGTGCCAGCAGTTTATCCCCCCAGACAGGGTACGGCTCTGGGGCCAACGTCCTGACTTTC
NA NA TRBJ2-7 TRBV21-1 CASSNRDSSFTFSYEQYF TGTGCCAGCAGCAACCGGGACAGTTCTTTTACCTTCTCCTACGAGCAGTACTTC
NA NA TRBJ2-1 TRBV15 CATSRPYNEQFF TGTGCCACCAGCCGGCCCTACAATGAGCAGTTCTTC
few NA TRBJ2-2 TRBV5-1 CASSLSRALGTGELFF TGCGCCAGCAGCTTGTCCCGGGCGTTGGGCACCGGGGAGCTGTTTTTT
NA NA TRBJ2-5 TRBV10-1 CASSGGRSVETQYF TGCGCCAGCAGTGGCGGTCGAAGTGTGGAGACCCAGTACTTC
NA NA TRBJ1-4 TRBV20-1 CSARDSRGDEKLFF TGCAGTGCTAGAGATTCCAGGGGAGATGAAAAACTGTTTTTT
many NA TRBJ2-7 TRBV5-1 CASSLGGTYEQYF TGTGCCAGCAGTTTAGGGGGGACCTACGAGCAGTACTTC
NA NA TRBJ2-1 TRBV18 CASSPRQGGSNEQFF TGTGCCAGCTCACCCCGACAGGGAGGTAGCAATGAGCAGTTCTTC
NA TRBD2 TRBJ2-7 TRBV7-3 CASSLGPPSGREQYF TGTGCCAGCAGCCTAGGTCCCCCTAGCGGGCGCGAGCAGTACTTC
few NA TRBJ2-7 TRBV7-2 CASSLASPIAGQGTPYEQYF TGTGCCAGCAGCTTAGCGAGCCCCATAGCAGGTCAGGGGACCCCCTACGAGCAGTACTTC
NA TRBD1 TRBJ1-4 TRBV20-1 CSARQGGLGEKLFF TGCAGTGCTAGACAAGGGGGCTTGGGTGAAAAACTGTTTTTT
NA NA TRBJ2-4 TRBV12-3/TRBV12-4 CASSVHQSAGEQYF TGTGCCAGCAGTGTACACCAGTCTGCTGGAGAGCAGTACTTC
few TRBD1 TRBJ2-7 TRBV6-1 CASRTGGYEQYF TGTGCCAGCAGGACAGGGGGCTACGAGCAGTACTTC
NA TRBD2 TRBJ2-7 TRBV27 CASSFRTSGVSYEQYF TGTGCCAGCAGTTTCCGGACTAGCGGGGTCTCCTACGAGCAGTACTTC
NA TRBD1 TRBJ1-5 TRBV28 CASSRYRGTWAQHF TGTGCCAGCAGCCGCTACAGGGGGACCTGGGCCCAGCATTTT
few NA TRBJ2-3 TRBV11-2 CASSFIPNSGYAYF TGTGCCAGCAGCTTCATTCCCAACTCAGGATACGCGTATTTT
NA TRBD2 TRBJ2-3 TRBV10-3 CAISTSGNPSEYAYF TGTGCCATCAGTACTAGCGGGAACCCCTCCGAATACGCGTATTTT
NA NA TRBJ1-5 TRBV27 CASSTGGGGVNQPQHF TGTGCCAGCAGTACGGGGGGCGGGGGGGTTAATCAGCCCCAGCATTTT
NA NA TRBJ1-5 TRBV25-1 CASAAGGLPGNQPQHF TGTGCCAGCGCCGCCGGGGGCCTTCCGGGCAATCAGCCCCAGCATTTT
NA TRBD2 TRBJ2-3 TRBV4-1 CASSQAALAGGLGDAYF TGCGCCAGCAGCCAAGCGGCGCTAGCGGGAGGGCTCGGAGACGCGTATTTT
NA TRBD2 TRBJ2-3 TRBV9 CASSVGGRLIDTQYF TGTGCCAGCAGCGTTGGCGGGAGATTGATTGATACGCAGTATTTT